One and the same sample provided the 5 T cell receptor beta chains below, sequenced in a study of CD8 T cells in Susac syndrome. RNA totalling roughly 0.45 to 1 ug underwent reverse transcription with random hexamers. TCRdb re-derived calls from the immunoSEQ multiplex PCR reads in MiXCR, one entry per CDR3 protein. Here the sample spans about 130,000 distinct CDR3 sequences, around 93% being singletons. Sequencing was performed on CD8+ T cells from PBMCs. The receptors shown here come from a human donor with Susac syndrome.

The chain links TRBV5-1 to TRBJ2-2, with D possibly TRBD2 on 5 matching bases. The CDR3 is 15 amino acids. V was clipped by 4 bases and J by 2 bases, with 12 bases between them. The germline CDR1 and CDR2 sequences are SGHRS and YFSETQ. CDR3 DNA sequence: TGCGCCAGCAGCCCCCCCCGACTAAACACCGGGGAGCTGTTTTTT. This sequence encodes CASSPPRLNTGELFF.

The rearrangement uses TRBV12-3 or TRBV12-4 and TRBJ2-1; D is uncertain. The CDR3 covers 12 residues. Trimming took 8 bases from V and 9 from J, leaving 14 bases between them. CDR3 sequence reads: CASRDGKGEQFF. CDR3 nucleotides: TGTGCCAGCCGAGACGGAAAAGGTGAGCAGTTCTTC.

This rearrangement joins TRBV6-5 to TRBJ1-1; no clear D. Trimming took 4 bases from V and 0 from J, leaving 9 bases between them. This CDR3 region has 14 residues. The V gene's germline CDR1 is MNHEY and CDR2 SVGAGI. The CDR3 reads CASSSRALNTEAFF. The CDR3 DNA reads as TGTGCCAGCAGTTCCCGGGCCTTGAACACTGAAGCTTTCTTT.

The CDR3 protein is CASSRGTSGTGETQYF. CDR3 nucleotides: TGTGCCAGCAGTCGCGGGACTAGCGGGACGGGGGAGACCCAGTACTTC. The rearrangement joins TRBV27 to TRBJ2-5, with 13 positions matching TRBD2. The CDR3 covers 16 residues. Germline V gene lookup returns CDR1 MNHEY and CDR2 SMNVEV (reference sequence). Losses at the gene ends were 5 bases for V and 5 bases for J; bases not matched to a gene: 8.

This clonotype was observed a single time. J is TRBJ2-1 and V is TRBV4-1; tentatively, D is TRBD2 (5 bases). With 3 bases removed from V and 10 bases from J, the gap between germline ends came to 13 bases. This CDR3 is built from 13 residues. Germline V gives CDR1 MGHRA, CDR2 YSYEKL. This CDR3 is CASSHALEGEQFF. The CDR3 nucleotides are TGCGCCAGCAGCCACGCCTTAGAGGGCGAGCAGTTCTTC.